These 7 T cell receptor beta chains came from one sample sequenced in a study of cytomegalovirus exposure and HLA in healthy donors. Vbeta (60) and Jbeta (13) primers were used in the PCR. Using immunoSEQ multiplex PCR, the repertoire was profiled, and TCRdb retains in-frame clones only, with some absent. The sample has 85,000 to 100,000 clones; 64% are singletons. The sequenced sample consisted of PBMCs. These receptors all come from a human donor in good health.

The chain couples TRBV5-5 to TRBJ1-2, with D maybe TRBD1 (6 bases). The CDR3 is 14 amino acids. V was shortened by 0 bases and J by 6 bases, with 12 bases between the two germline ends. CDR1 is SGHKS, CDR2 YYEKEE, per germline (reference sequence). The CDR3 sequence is CASSLANRADGYTF. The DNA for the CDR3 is TGTGCCAGCAGCTTGGCGAACAGGGCGGATGGCTACACCTTC.

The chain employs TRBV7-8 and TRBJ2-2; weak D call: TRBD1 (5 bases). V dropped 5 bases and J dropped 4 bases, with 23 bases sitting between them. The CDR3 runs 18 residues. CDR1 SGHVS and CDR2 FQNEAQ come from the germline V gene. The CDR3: CASSKSSGQGSLTGELFF. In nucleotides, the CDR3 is TGTGCCAGCAGCAAAAGCTCCGGTCAGGGTAGTCTCACCGGGGAGCTGTTTTTT.

The CDR3 loop reads CASSLYGGIAGELFF. CDR3 DNA sequence: TGTGCCAGCAGCTTATACGGGGGAATCGCCGGGGAGCTGTTTTTT. The rearrangement joins TRBV5-5 to TRBJ2-2, with D possibly matching TRBD2 (6 bases). This CDR3 region has 15 residues. CDR1 is SGHKS and CDR2 is YYEKEE in the germline V gene (reference sequence). Trimming stripped 2 bases from V and 6 bases from J, with 14 bases between. Filled out from reference TRBV5-5 and TRBJ2-2, the complete variable domain reads DAGVTQSPTHLIKTRGQQVTLRCSPISGHKSVSWYQQVLGQGPQFIFQYYEKEERGRGNFPDRFSARQFPNYSSELNVNALLLGDSALYLCASSLYGGIAGELFFGEGSRLTVL.

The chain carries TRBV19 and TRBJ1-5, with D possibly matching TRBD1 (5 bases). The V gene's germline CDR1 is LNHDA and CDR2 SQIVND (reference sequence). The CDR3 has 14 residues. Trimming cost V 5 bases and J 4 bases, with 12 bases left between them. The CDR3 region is CASSLIRGNQPQHF. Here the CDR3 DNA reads TGTGCCAGTAGTTTGATCCGGGGGAATCAGCCCCAGCATTTT.

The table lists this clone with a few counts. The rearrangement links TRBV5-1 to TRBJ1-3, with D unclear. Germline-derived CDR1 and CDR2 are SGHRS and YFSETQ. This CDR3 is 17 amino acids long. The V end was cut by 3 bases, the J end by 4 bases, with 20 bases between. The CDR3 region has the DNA TGCGCCAGCAGCTCGTCTGGGGTGCGGGCGGTAGGAAACACCATATATTTT. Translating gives CASSSSGVRAVGNTIYF.

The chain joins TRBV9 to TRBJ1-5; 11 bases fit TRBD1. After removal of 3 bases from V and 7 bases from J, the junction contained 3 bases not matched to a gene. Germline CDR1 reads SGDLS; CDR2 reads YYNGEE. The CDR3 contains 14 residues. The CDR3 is CASSARTGGQPQHF. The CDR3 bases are TGTGCCAGCAGCGCCCGGACAGGGGGCCAGCCCCAGCATTTT.

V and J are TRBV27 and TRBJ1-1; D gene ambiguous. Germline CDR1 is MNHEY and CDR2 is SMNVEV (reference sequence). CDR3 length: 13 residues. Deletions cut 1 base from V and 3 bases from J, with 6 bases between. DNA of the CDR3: TGTGCCAGCAGTTTATTCCGGGACACTGAAGCTTTCTTT. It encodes CASSLFRDTEAFF.